This entry is about one TCR beta chain. The method was immunoSEQ multiplex PCR; TCRdb's version includes in-frame clones alone and lacks a portion of them. The top ten hold more than 4.5% of the sample, which has roughly 270,000 clones, roughly 85% seen once. The sample comes from a study of blood T cell repertoires in COVID-19. Whole-study context: COVID-19 samples from acute and convalescent phases originated in the United States, Italy and Spain. PBMCs, B-cell-depleted T cells, or T cells were the source of the cDNA or gDNA that made up the material.

The CDR3 extends over 13 amino acids. Germline assignment: CDR1 MDHEN and CDR2 SYDVKM. V was pared by 2 bases and J by 13 bases, with 8 bases of the junction left unmatched. What was sequenced was peripheral blood. This receptor was taken from a man aged 45-65 years with active or convalescent COVID-19. The chain combines TRBV28 with TRBJ1-1; 9 nucleotides line up with TRBD1. CDR3 coding DNA: TGTGCCAGCAGTTTACCGGGGACAGGGCCTGGTTTCTTT. It is translated as CASSLPGTGPGFF.